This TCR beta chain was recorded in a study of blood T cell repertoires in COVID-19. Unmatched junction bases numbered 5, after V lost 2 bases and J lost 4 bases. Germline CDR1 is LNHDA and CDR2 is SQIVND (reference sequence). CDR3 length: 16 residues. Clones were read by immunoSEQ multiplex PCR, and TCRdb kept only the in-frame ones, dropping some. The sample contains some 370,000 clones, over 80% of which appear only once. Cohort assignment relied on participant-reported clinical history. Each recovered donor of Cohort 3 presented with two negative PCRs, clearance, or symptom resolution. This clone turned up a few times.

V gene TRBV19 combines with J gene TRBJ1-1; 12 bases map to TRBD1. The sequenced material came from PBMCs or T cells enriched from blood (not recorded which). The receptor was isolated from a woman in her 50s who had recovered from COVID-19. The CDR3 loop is CASSISWGQGATEAFF. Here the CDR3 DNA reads TGTGCCAGTAGTATAAGTTGGGGACAGGGGGCCACTGAAGCTTTCTTT.